This T cell receptor beta chain is from a study of vaccination and CD4 T cells after COVID-19. The wider study: Median time from second vaccine dose to sampling was 72 days (14 to 241). Stimulation of cells relied on overlapping spike peptides derived from SARS-CoV-2, HCoV-NL63, HCoV-OC43 and HCoV-229E.

Treatment reported: 10-day PBMC culture with coronavirus spike peptide pools or control peptides (ViraFEST assay). The Oncomine TCR Beta short-read assay sequenced DNA from cultured CD4+ T cells. Genomic DNA was isolated from CD4+ T cells that had been cultured. One entry per CDR3 protein, called by TCRdb with MiXCR from the PCR reads. Among 11,000 or so distinct CDR3 sequences listed, 22% were seen once. Germline CDR1 is MGHRA and CDR2 is YSYEKL. The CDR3 spans 15 residues. The V end lost 1 base, the J end lost 2 bases, and 12 bases lay between the germline ends. Of note for this clonotype: Its antigen is as yet unknown.

The TCR comes from a human donor who had recovered from COVID-19. This chain links TRBV4-1 with TRBJ2-7; D possibly corresponds to TRBD1 (6 bases). Here the sequenced sample was CD4+ T cells from blood, cultured in vitro, taken after SARS-CoV-2 vaccination. CDR3 amino acids: CASSQGRGQPYEQYF. The CDR3, as DNA: TGCGCCAGCAGCCAAGGTAGAGGACAGCCCTACGAGCAGTACTTC.